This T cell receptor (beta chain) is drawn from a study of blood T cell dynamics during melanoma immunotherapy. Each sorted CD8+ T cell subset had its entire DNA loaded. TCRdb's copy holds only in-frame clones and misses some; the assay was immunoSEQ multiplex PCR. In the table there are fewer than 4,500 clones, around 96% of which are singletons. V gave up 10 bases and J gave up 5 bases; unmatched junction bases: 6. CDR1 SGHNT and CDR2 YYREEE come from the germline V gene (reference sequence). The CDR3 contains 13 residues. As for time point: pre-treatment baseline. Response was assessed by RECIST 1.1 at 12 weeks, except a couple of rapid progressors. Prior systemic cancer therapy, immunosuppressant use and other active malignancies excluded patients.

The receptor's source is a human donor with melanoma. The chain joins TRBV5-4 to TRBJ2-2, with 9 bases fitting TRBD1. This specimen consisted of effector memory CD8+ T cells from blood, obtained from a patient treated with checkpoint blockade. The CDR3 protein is CAGGQGWTGELFF. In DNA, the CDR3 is TGTGCCGGGGGACAGGGATGGACCGGGGAGCTGTTTTTT.